This T cell receptor beta chain was captured in a study of tissue T cells after allogeneic stem cell transplantation. Germline CDR1 KGHPV, CDR2 FQNQEV (reference sequence). CDR3 length: 14 amino acids. The V end was cut by 4 bases, the J end by 3 bases, with 11 bases between. By frequency in the sample, this clone is medium-sized. The antigen remains undetermined. Gene names are mouse gene names. The read gets to within 1 residue of the CDR3 end, and the germline J gene fills in the rest. General study results and limits: In patients and mice, blood and spleen missed much of tissue repertoire. Alloreactivity or antigen specificity of tissue TCRs was not determined; some clones might be host cells.

Some clones are missing from TCRdb's copy, which holds only in-frame ones; the method was immunoSEQ multiplex PCR. The repertoire holds approximately 7,100 clones, with 36% as singletons. Time point given: mouse harvest day 14 after allogeneic transplant. Mouse grafts combined 10^7 T-cell-depleted bone marrow cells with 10^6 splenic CD5+ T cells. This mouse GVHD model was MHC-mismatched B6 to BALB/c, profiled day 7 or 14. The TCR was taken from a female BALB/c mouse given C57BL/6 T cells with graft-versus-host disease after an allogeneic hematopoietic cell transplant. Input material: skin. The rearrangement uses TRBV26 and TRBJ2-5; unclear D gene. CDR3 amino acids: CASSPRGRQDTQYF. The CDR3 DNA, read in part, is TGTGCCAGCAGTCCCCGAGGGCGGCAAGACACCCAGTAC.